This TCR beta chain was obtained from a study of cytomegalovirus exposure and HLA in healthy donors. Study-wide background: The same platform was used for the 100 to 150 validation repertoires and the 600 to 850 first-cohort repertoires, a later analysis reported. Study-level findings and limits: Researchers reported that three CMV-associated chains were confirmed in vitro as CMV antigen-specific. Cytomegalovirus status was reportedly diagnosed by the classifier with high sensitivity and specificity.

Per the germline V gene, CDR1 is ENHRY and CDR2 is SYGVKD. Trimming left V 3 bases short and J 2 bases short, with 4 bases between. CDR3 length equals 12 residues. Profiling relied on immunoSEQ multiplex PCR, and the TCRdb table lists in-frame clones only, not all of them. The data contain about 220,000 clones, 88% of them singletons. Remarks on this clone: Its target is not known.

Sample: PBMCs. The source is a woman in her late teens or twenties in good health and CMV-seronegative. The rearrangement uses TRBV10-3 and TRBJ1-2; no firm D call. This CDR3 is CAISDINYGYTF. Written as DNA, the CDR3 is TGTGCCATCAGTGATATAAACTATGGCTACACCTTC.